This T cell receptor (beta chain) was sequenced for a study of spatial heterogeneity in lung cancer. Documented time point: sample taken at primary tumor resection. There were some 70 donors, all of them untreated patients with early-stage non-small cell lung cancer. No cell sorting; template was whole RNA from tumor, lung tissue or PBMC. Per the germline V gene, CDR1 is SGHAT and CDR2 is FQNNGV. Trimming cost V 5 bases and J 3 bases; bases outside gene matches: 3. This CDR3 spans 13 amino acids. This clonotype was seen many times. Its antigen is not identified. General study points: Blood showed ubiquitous tumor TCRs more often at resection than at routine follow-up.

TCRdb recomputed calls from the 5' RACE reads with MiXCR, one row per CDR3 protein. The repertoire includes 48,000 or so distinct CDR3 sequences, around 5.2% of them detected once, and around 10% sits in the top ten. The receptor comes from a male donor with early-stage non-small cell lung cancer. The chain recombines TRBV11-2 with TRBJ1-2; 7 nucleotides align to TRBD1. Source: PBMCs, taken at surgery. The CDR3 region is CASSAGQDYGYTF. CDR3 coding DNA: TGTGCCAGCAGCGCCGGACAGGACTATGGCTACACCTTC.